Below, 23 T cell receptor beta chains from the same sample are listed, as sequenced in a study of cytomegalovirus exposure and HLA in healthy donors. Vbeta (60) and Jbeta (13) primers were used in the PCR. Generated by immunoSEQ multiplex PCR, the TCRdb table keeps only in-frame clones and is missing some. Of some 90,000 clones listed, roughly 73% are singletons. Sequencing used PBMCs. The receptors originated from a male donor in good health and CMV-seropositive.

This clone was counted a single time. The chain has TRBV28 and TRBJ1-2, with 9 positions matching TRBD1. V gave up 6 bases and J gave up 0 bases; unmatched junction bases: 14. The CDR3 spans 18 residues. Germline V gene lookup returns CDR1 MDHEN and CDR2 SYDVKM. The CDR3 sequence is CASSVPSPGQGANYGYTF. CDR3 in DNA: TGTGCCAGCAGCGTACCATCTCCGGGACAGGGTGCTAACTATGGCTACACCTTC.

V is TRBV27 and J is TRBJ1-1; D gene uncertain. CDR3 length: 14 amino acids. Germline CDR1 reads MNHEY; CDR2 reads SMNVEV (reference sequence). Deletions cut 3 bases from V and 0 bases from J, with 8 bases between. The CDR3 reads CASSLSIMNTEAFF. In DNA form, the CDR3 reads TGTGCCAGCAGTTTGTCTATTATGAACACTGAAGCTTTCTTT.

The chain recombines TRBV19 with TRBJ1-2; 9 positions match TRBD1. Germline V gives CDR1 LNHDA, CDR2 SQIVND (reference sequence). Trimming removed 4 bases from V and 5 bases from J; junction bases left unmatched: 8. The CDR3 is made up of 15 amino acids. Here the CDR3 reads CASSTLGGQGYGYTF. As DNA, the CDR3 is TGTGCCAGTAGTACCCTCGGGGGACAGGGATATGGCTACACCTTC. The full variable domain, rest sourced from reference TRBV19 and TRBJ1-2, is DGGITQSPKYLFRKEGQNVTLSCEQNLNHDAMYWYRQDPGQGLRLIYYSQIVNDFQKGDIAEGYSVSREKKESFPLTVTSAQKNPTAFYLCASSTLGGQGYGYTFGSGTRLTVV.

The chain couples TRBV7-2 to TRBJ2-7; perhaps TRBD1 as D (5 bases). V was pared by 3 bases and J by 4 bases, with 13 bases between. Per the germline V gene, CDR1 is SGHTA and CDR2 is FQGNSA. The CDR3 extends over 14 amino acids. The CDR3 DNA reads TGTGCCAGCAGCTTGGGGCCCAAACCGTACGAGCAGTACTTC. Translated, it gives CASSLGPKPYEQYF.

This chain uses TRBV18 with TRBJ1-5; 9 nucleotides agree with TRBD1. The CDR3 loop spans 16 amino acids. Germline loops: CDR1 KGHSH, CDR2 LQKENI. Germline trimming cut 2 bases from V and 4 bases from J; bases unmatched to any gene: 6. CDR3 coding DNA: TGTGCCAGCTCACCAAGCAGGACAGGGGAGAATCAGCCCCAGCATTTT. Amino acids: CASSPSRTGENQPQHF.

The chain has TRBV30 and TRBJ2-6; D is perhaps TRBD1 (5 bases). The V and J ends lost 2 bases and 3 bases respectively, with 8 bases between them. In germline, CDR1 is GTSNPN, CDR2 SVGIG (reference sequence). The CDR3 runs 14 residues. CDR3 nucleotide sequence: TGTGCCTGGAGTCCAGGGCTTGGGGCCAACGTCCTGACTTTC. The encoded protein is CAWSPGLGANVLTF. The variable domain in full, with the rest retrieved from reference TRBV30 and TRBJ2-6, is SQTIHQWPATLVQPVGSPLSLECTVEGTSNPNLYWYRQAAGRGLQLLFYSVGIGQISSEVPQNLSASRPQDRQFILSSKKLLLSDSGFYLCAWSPGLGANVLTFGAGSRLTVL.

This chain connects TRBV5-1 to TRBJ2-1; possible D gene TRBD2, 5 bases. This CDR3 region has 16 residues. In germline, CDR1 is SGHRS, CDR2 YFSETQ. Trimming removed 0 bases from V and 1 base from J, with 11 bases in between. CDR3 sequence: CASSLAIRGSYNEQFF. CDR3 nucleotides: TGCGCCAGCAGCTTGGCCATACGGGGTTCCTACAATGAGCAGTTCTTC.

Of note for this clone: An end of the junction does not agree with germline; a read error may underlie this. The chain has TRBV7-9 and TRBJ2-4; D call uncertain. This CDR3 region has 12 residues. The germline CDR1 and CDR2 sequences are SEHNR and FQNEAQ (reference sequence). In DNA, the CDR3 is TGTTCCAGCAGCTTGTCAGGAAACATTCAGTACTTC. This encodes CSSSLSGNIQYF.

The V call is TRBV7-8, the J call TRBJ2-7; D is possibly TRBD1 (6 bases). Germline-derived CDR1 and CDR2 are SGHVS and FQNEAQ. This CDR3 is 14 amino acids long. Trimming removed 5 bases from V and 1 base from J, with 12 bases in between. The CDR3 DNA reads TGTGCCAGCAGCCGTATCGGACAGTCCTACGAGCAGTACTTC. Encoded protein: CASSRIGQSYEQYF.

For the CDR3, the DNA is TGTGCCACCAGCAAAATGGGCGCGTCCCAATCCCTCCACTTT. Translating gives CATSKMGASQSLHF. The rearrangement joins TRBV15 to TRBJ1-6; D gene uncertain. The V end was cut by 4 bases, the J end by 14 bases, with 18 bases between. The CDR3 is made up of 14 amino acids. Germline-derived CDR1 and CDR2 are LNHNV and YYDKDF (reference sequence).

J is TRBJ2-2 and V is TRBV5-6, with no clear D. The length of the CDR3 is 11 residues. Trimming left V 3 bases short and J 6 bases short, with 3 bases between. The germline gives CDR1 SGHDT, CDR2 YYEEEE. In nucleotides, the CDR3 is TGTGCCAGCAGCTCAGCCGGGGAGCTGTTTTTT. Translating it yields CASSSAGELFF.

The chain joins TRBV7-7 to TRBJ2-5; D is possibly TRBD2 (6 bases). V was shortened by 5 bases and J by 1 base, with 14 bases between the two germline ends. This CDR3 comprises 15 residues. In germline, CDR1 is SSHAT, CDR2 FNYEAQ (reference sequence). The CDR3 here is CASSPLTSPQETQYF. The CDR3 region has the DNA TGTGCCAGCAGCCCATTGACTAGTCCCCAAGAGACCCAGTACTTC.

This chain joins TRBV5-1 and TRBJ1-1; TRBD1 matches at 10 bases. This CDR3 comprises 14 residues. CDR1 and CDR2 from the germline V gene are SGHRS and YFSETQ. Germline trimming cut 4 bases from V and 3 bases from J; bases unmatched to any gene: 3. CDR3 residues: CASSLDRGDTEAFF. CDR3 bases: TGCGCCAGCAGCCTGGACAGGGGGGACACTGAAGCTTTCTTT.

This chain links TRBV29-1 with TRBJ2-1; 11 bases fit TRBD2. V lost 4 bases and J lost 0; bases outside the gene matches: 8. The CDR3 length is 17 residues. Germline V gene lookup returns CDR1 SQVTM and CDR2 ANQGSEA. CDR3 DNA sequence: TGCAGCGTTGCGGGACTAGCGGCCCCAAGCTCCTACAATGAGCAGTTCTTC. This gives the protein CSVAGLAAPSSYNEQFF.

V gene TRBV10-3 combines with J gene TRBJ2-7, with D perhaps matching TRBD1 (5 bases). CDR1 is ENHRY, CDR2 SYGVKD, per germline. Trimming removed 6 bases at V and 4 bases at J, with 22 bases between. The CDR3 has 16 residues. The CDR3 DNA reads as TGTGCCATCAGCTCGGACCCAACAGGATCGTTTTACGAGCAGTACTTC. Its translation is CAISSDPTGSFYEQYF.

The chain uses TRBV28 and TRBJ2-7; no firm D call. The V end was cut by 1 base, the J end by 3 bases, with 16 bases between. Per the germline V gene, CDR1 is MDHEN and CDR2 is SYDVKM. This CDR3 spans 16 amino acids. CDR3 sequence (DNA): TGTGCCAGCAGTTTATTCGTCCAGGCCCTTAGCTACGAGCAGTACTTC. Translated: CASSLFVQALSYEQYF.

The chain joins TRBV30 to TRBJ2-3, with D perhaps TRBD1 (5 bases). CDR1 and CDR2 from the germline V gene are GTSNPN and SVGIG (reference sequence). The CDR3 runs to 13 residues. V lost 1 base and J lost 7, with 12 bases in between. Written as DNA, the CDR3 is TGTGCCTGGAGTGAAGGTGGGGCATATACGCAGTATTTT. Translating gives CAWSEGGAYTQYF.

V gene TRBV4-1 combines with J gene TRBJ1-5; 7 bases line up with TRBD1. The CDR3 runs to 15 residues. Trimming cost V 1 base and J 2 bases; bases outside gene matches: 2. CDR1 and CDR2 from the germline V gene are MGHRA and YSYEKL. CDR3 sequence reads: CASSQVTGGNQPQHF. CDR3 sequence (DNA): TGCGCCAGCAGCCAAGTCACAGGGGGCAATCAGCCCCAGCATTTT.

The chain uses TRBV6-5 and TRBJ1-2; TRBD1 might be the D (5 bases). The CDR3 contains 14 residues. Trimming shortened V by 7 bases and J by 2 bases, and 14 bases separated the two germline ends. Germline loops: CDR1 MNHEY, CDR2 SVGAGI. CDR3 in amino acids: CASTRGAGNYGYTF. DNA for the CDR3: TGTGCCAGCACCCGGGGCGCGGGAAACTATGGCTACACCTTC.

The rearrangement joins TRBV5-1 to TRBJ1-4; TRBD1 matches at 11 bases. The CDR3 spans 16 residues. CDR1 is SGHRS and CDR2 is YFSETQ in the germline V gene. V shed 4 bases, J shed 4 bases, and the junction held 6 bases outside the gene matches. The CDR3 is CASSGGQGVFNEKLFF. CDR3 nucleotides: TGCGCCAGCAGCGGGGGACAGGGGGTATTTAATGAAAAACTGTTTTTT.

This clone has more than one count but fewer than ten. J is TRBJ2-1 and V is TRBV6-1; 7 bases are a match to TRBD1. CDR1 is MNHNS, CDR2 SASEGT, per germline. The CDR3 runs to 15 residues. With V trimmed by 1 base and J by 1 base, 1 base remained unmatched. The CDR3 coding sequence is TGTGCCAGCAGTGAAGGACAGGGATCCTACAATGAGCAGTTCTTC. Amino acids: CASSEGQGSYNEQFF.

The chain recombines TRBV2 with TRBJ1-6, with D hard to call. The germline V gene encodes CDR1 SNHLY and CDR2 FYNNEI. V was shortened by 7 bases and J by 10 bases, with 20 bases between the two germline ends. The CDR3 contains 15 residues. The DNA for the CDR3 is TGTGCCAGCACCAAAAGTGAGCAGGTTGGGTCACCCCTCCACTTT. Amino acid sequence: CASTKSEQVGSPLHF.

This chain uses TRBV7-8 with TRBJ1-5, with 10 positions matching TRBD1. In germline, CDR1 is SGHVS, CDR2 FQNEAQ. V shed 1 base and J 3 bases; nucleotides not matched to a gene: 3. The CDR3 has 16 residues. The CDR3 DNA sequence: TGTGCCAGCAGCTTAGGCGGACAGGGGGACAATCAGCCCCAGCATTTT. This gives the protein CASSLGGQGDNQPQHF.